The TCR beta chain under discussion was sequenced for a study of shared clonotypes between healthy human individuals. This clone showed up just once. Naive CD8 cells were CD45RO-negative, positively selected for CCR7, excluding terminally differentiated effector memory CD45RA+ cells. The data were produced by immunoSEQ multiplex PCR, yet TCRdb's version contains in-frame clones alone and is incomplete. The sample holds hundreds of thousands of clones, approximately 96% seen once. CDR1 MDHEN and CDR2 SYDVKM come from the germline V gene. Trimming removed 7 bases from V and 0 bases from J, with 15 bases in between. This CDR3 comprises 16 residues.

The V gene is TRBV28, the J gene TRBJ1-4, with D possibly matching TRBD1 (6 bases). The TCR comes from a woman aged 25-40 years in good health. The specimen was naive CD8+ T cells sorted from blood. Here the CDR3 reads CASTEGVSATNEKLFF. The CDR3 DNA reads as TGTGCCAGCACTGAGGGGGTTAGTGCAACTAATGAAAAACTGTTTTTT.